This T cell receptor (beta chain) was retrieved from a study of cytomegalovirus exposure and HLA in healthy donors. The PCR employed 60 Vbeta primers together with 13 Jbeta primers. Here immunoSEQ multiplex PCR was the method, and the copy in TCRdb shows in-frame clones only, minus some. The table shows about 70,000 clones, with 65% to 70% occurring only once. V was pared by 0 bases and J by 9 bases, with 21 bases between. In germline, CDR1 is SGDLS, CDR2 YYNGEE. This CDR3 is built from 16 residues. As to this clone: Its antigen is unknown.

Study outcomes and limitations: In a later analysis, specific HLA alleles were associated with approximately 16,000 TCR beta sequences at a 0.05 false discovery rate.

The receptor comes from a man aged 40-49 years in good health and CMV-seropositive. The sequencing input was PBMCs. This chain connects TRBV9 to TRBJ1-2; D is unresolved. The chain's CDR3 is CASSVDPTGTAVRYTF. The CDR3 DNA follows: TGTGCCAGCAGCGTAGATCCAACGGGAACGGCTGTCCGCTACACCTTC.